A single sample gave rise to the 6 T cell receptor beta chains below, sequenced in a study of control samples from healthy donors and cancer patients. The protocol was immunoSEQ multiplex PCR, while the TCRdb copy is restricted to in-frame clones and leaves out a portion. The sample yields 99,000 or so clones, about 83% seen once. Sample: blood. These receptor sequences come from a woman aged 50 to 65 in good health.

This chain links TRBV9 with TRBJ2-7; 7 positions match TRBD2. The germline CDR1 and CDR2 sequences are SGDLS and YYNGEE. The V segment lost 0 bases and the J segment 5 bases; nucleotides outside the gene matches: 11. CDR3 length equals 16 residues. CDR3 DNA: TGTGCCAGCAGCGTAGAGTCCTCTGGGGCGGGAGACGAGCAGTACTTC. Encoded protein: CASSVESSGAGDEQYF.

The chain recombines TRBV7-8 with TRBJ1-6; D may be TRBD1 (5 bases). Trimming took 5 bases from V and 2 from J, leaving 16 bases between them. The CDR3 spans 17 residues. Germline CDR1 is SGHVS and CDR2 is FQNEAQ. CDR3 bases: TGTGCCAGCAGCCCAGGGTCCGGGGCCACCTATAATTCACCCCTCCACTTT. Protein product: CASSPGSGATYNSPLHF.

This clone was seen a few times. The genes are TRBV3-1 (or the pseudogene TRBV3-2) and TRBJ2-6; 7 positions match TRBD1. Germline CDR1 reads LGHDT; CDR2 reads YNNKEL (reference sequence). The CDR3 contains 19 residues. The trim removed 0 bases at V and 0 bases at J, leaving 8 bases unmatched. The CDR3 loop is CASSQDRDSVISGANVLTF. CDR3 nucleotide sequence: TGTGCCAGCAGCCAAGATAGGGACAGCGTTATCTCTGGGGCCAACGTCCTGACTTTC.

The chain has TRBV15 and TRBJ1-1, with D unresolved. Trimming shortened V by 0 bases and J by 1 base, and 9 bases separated the two germline ends. Germline lookup yields CDR1 LNHNV and CDR2 YYDKDF (reference sequence). The CDR3 is 15 amino acids. CDR3 sequence reads: CATSRDRKGNTEAFF. As DNA, the CDR3 is TGTGCCACCAGCAGAGATCGGAAGGGGAACACTGAAGCTTTCTTT.

The chain is built from TRBV19 and TRBJ1-1; D gene unclear. The CDR3 length is 13 residues. Trimming removed 7 bases from V and 1 base from J, with 10 bases in between. Germline V CDR1 and CDR2: LNHDA, SQIVND (reference sequence). This CDR3 is CASTMTENTEAFF. The CDR3 nucleotides read TGTGCCAGTACCATGACGGAGAACACTGAAGCTTTCTTT. The complete variable domain, with remaining parts taken from reference TRBV19 and TRBJ1-1, reads DGGITQSPKYLFRKEGQNVTLSCEQNLNHDAMYWYRQDPGQGLRLIYYSQIVNDFQKGDIAEGYSVSREKKESFPLTVTSAQKNPTAFYLCASTMTENTEAFFGQGTRLTVV.

V is TRBV27 and J is TRBJ2-2; 8 bases fit TRBD1. With V trimmed by 4 bases and J by 5 bases, 21 bases remained unmatched. This CDR3 comprises 20 residues. The V gene's germline CDR1 is MNHEY and CDR2 SMNVEV (reference sequence). CDR3 protein: CASSSPDLTGGQRRTGELFF. The CDR3 coding sequence is TGTGCCAGCAGTTCCCCCGACCTAACAGGGGGGCAGAGAAGGACCGGGGAGCTGTTTTTT.